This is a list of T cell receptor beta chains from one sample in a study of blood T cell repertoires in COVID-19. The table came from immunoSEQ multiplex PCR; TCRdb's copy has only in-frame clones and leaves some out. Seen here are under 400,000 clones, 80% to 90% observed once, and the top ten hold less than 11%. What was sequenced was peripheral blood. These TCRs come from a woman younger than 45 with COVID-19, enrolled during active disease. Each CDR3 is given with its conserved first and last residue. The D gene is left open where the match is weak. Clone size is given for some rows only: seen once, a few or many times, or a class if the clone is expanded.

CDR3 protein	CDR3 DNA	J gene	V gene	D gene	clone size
CASSSIDRADTQYF	TGTGCCAGCAGCAGTATCGACAGGGCCGATACGCAGTATTTT	TRBJ2-3	TRBV6-5	TRBD1	-
CASSPIRGSYEQYF	TGTGCCAGCAGCCCCATCAGGGGTTCCTACGAGCAGTACTTC	TRBJ2-7	TRBV11-2	-	-
CASSLGRSEQFF	TGTGCCAGCAGCTTGGGTAGGAGTGAGCAGTTCTTC	TRBJ2-1	TRBV5-6	-	-
CASSPSANSYEQYF	TGTGCCAGCAGCCCTAGCGCTAACTCCTACGAGCAGTACTTC	TRBJ2-7	TRBV9	-	-
CSDTSDNEQFF	TGCAGCGATACTTCTGACAATGAGCAGTTCTTC	TRBJ2-1	TRBV29-1	-	-
CASSMGSTAGDTEAFF	TGTGCCAGTAGTATGGGTAGCACAGCGGGTGACACTGAAGCTTTCTTT	TRBJ1-1	TRBV19	-	-
CASSLEAGWSGGYTF	TGCGCCAGCAGCTTGGAAGCAGGGTGGTCGGGTGGCTACACCTTC	TRBJ1-2	TRBV5-1	-	-
CASSLDRYNEQFF	TGTGCCAGCAGCTTGGACAGATACAATGAGCAGTTCTTC	TRBJ2-1	TRBV5-4	-	-
CASSLDRGSDGYTF	TGTGCCAGCAGCTTAGACAGGGGGTCAGATGGCTACACCTTC	TRBJ1-2	TRBV11-2	TRBD1	-
CATSDPNIGKSEQYF	TGTGCCACCAGTGACCCGAATATCGGTAAATCCGAGCAGTACTTC	TRBJ2-7	TRBV24-1	-	-
CASSFTGTFQPQHF	TGTGCCAGCAGCTTCACCGGGACTTTTCAGCCCCAGCATTTT	TRBJ1-5	TRBV7-9	-	-
CASSSTSGRVYHTDTQYF	TGTGCCAGCAGCTCCACTAGCGGGAGGGTGTACCACACAGATACGCAGTATTTT	TRBJ2-3	TRBV12-1	-	-
CASSSTGSTDTQYF	TGTGCCAGCAGCTCGACAGGTAGCACAGATACGCAGTATTTT	TRBJ2-3	TRBV7-9	-	-
CASRTSGKEQFF	TGTGCCAGCAGAACCTCCGGGAAAGAGCAGTTCTTC	TRBJ2-1	TRBV5-5	-	few
CASSYGTSGYEQYF	TGTGCCAGCAGTTACGGGACTAGCGGCTACGAGCAGTACTTC	TRBJ2-7	TRBV6-2/TRBV6-3	TRBD2	-
CATSDSAREQFF	TGTGCCACCAGTGATTCCGCTAGGGAGCAGTTCTTC	TRBJ2-1	TRBV24-1	-	-
CASSPGTGSSPLHF	TGCGCCAGCAGCCCCGGGACAGGGAGTTCACCCCTCCACTTT	TRBJ1-6	TRBV4-3	TRBD1	few
CASSPGQEQFF	TGTGCCAGTTCGCCGGGACAGGAGCAGTTCTTC	TRBJ2-1	TRBV19	TRBD1	once
CASSPPGQGTGQPQHF	TGTGCCAGCTCACCACCCGGCCAGGGAACAGGTCAGCCCCAGCATTTT	TRBJ1-5	TRBV18	-	-
CASVYRGNQPQHF	TGTGCCAGCGTATACAGGGGCAATCAGCCCCAGCATTTT	TRBJ1-5	TRBV2	-	once
CASSPTGLAGAEQYF	TGTGCCAGCAGCCCGACGGGACTAGCGGGAGCGGAGCAGTACTTC	TRBJ2-7	TRBV5-4	TRBD2	-
CASSIDRQGSYEQYF	TGTGCCAGTAGTATAGACCGACAGGGGAGCTACGAGCAGTACTTC	TRBJ2-7	TRBV19	TRBD1	-
CASRREAGTDTQYF	TGTGCCAGCAGAAGGGAGGCGGGCACAGATACGCAGTATTTT	TRBJ2-3	TRBV7-2	-	-
CASSIDRGHEQYF	TGTGCCAGCAGTATCGACAGGGGCCACGAGCAGTACTTC	TRBJ2-7	TRBV28	TRBD1	-
CASSRSGVSYEQYF	TGTGCCAGCAGTCGCAGCGGGGTCTCCTACGAGCAGTACTTC	TRBJ2-7	TRBV2	TRBD2	-
CASSLGDRDINEQFF	TGTGCCAGCAGTTTAGGGGACAGGGACATCAATGAGCAGTTCTTC	TRBJ2-1	TRBV28	TRBD1	-
CASSKRGGLGAGANVLTF	TGCGCCAGCAGCAAGCGTGGAGGGCTAGGGGCTGGGGCCAACGTCCTGACTTTC	TRBJ2-6	TRBV4-3	-	-
CASSWVGLPSNEQFF	TGTGCCAGCAGTTGGGTGGGACTCCCTTCCAATGAGCAGTTCTTC	TRBJ2-1	TRBV28	-	-